This T cell receptor beta chain was sequenced during a study of shared clonotypes between healthy human individuals. Study context: The study used three CD4 naive, three CD4 memory, two CD8 naive and one CD8 memory plate per donor.

This clone appeared a single time. Its antigen is not known. Terminally differentiated effector memory CD45RA+ cells were left out of the naive CD8 fraction, which was CD45RO-negative and positively selected for CCR7. All of the donors resided in Nashville, Tennessee, and each was a Caucasian adult. Measured with immunoSEQ multiplex PCR; TCRdb has only the in-frame clones, and not every one. This table has some 2 million clones, 85% to 95% appearing once. Study-wide findings and caveats: What naive subsets generally showed was a larger estimated richness than memory subsets showed.

Trimming removed 5 bases at V and 8 bases at J, with 18 bases between. The CDR3 contains 15 residues. The germline gives CDR1 SEHNR, CDR2 FQNEAQ (reference sequence). Sequenced input: naive CD8+ T cells sorted from blood. This rearrangement joins TRBV7-9 to TRBJ1-4; D is ambiguous. The TCR originated in a man aged 18 to 29 in good health. CDR3 DNA sequence: TGTGCCAGCAGCGCCGGAACACGAGCGGGGGAAAAACTGTTTTTT. It translates to CASSAGTRAGEKLFF.